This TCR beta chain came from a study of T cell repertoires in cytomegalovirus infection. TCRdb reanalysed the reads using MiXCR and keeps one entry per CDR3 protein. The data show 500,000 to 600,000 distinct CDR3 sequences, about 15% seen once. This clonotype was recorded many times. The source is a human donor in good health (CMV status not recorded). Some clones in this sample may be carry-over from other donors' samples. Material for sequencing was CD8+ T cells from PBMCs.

The CDR3 loop is CASRRVGEQYF. The DNA for the CDR3 is TGTGCCAGCCGCCGGGTGGGAGAGCAGTACTTC. The gene calls are TRBV2 and TRBJ2-7; no reliable D call. Germline CDR1 reads SNHLY; CDR2 reads FYNNEI. The ends were cut back, 8 bases at V and 7 bases at J, with 12 bases in the middle. CDR3 length: 11 residues.